Listed below are T cell receptor beta chains from one sample, sequenced in a study of Tregs in tolerant kidney transplant recipients. Sequencing used immunoSEQ multiplex PCR; TCRdb keeps in-frame clones, though not all of them. The sample yields tens of thousands of clones, approximately 85% seen once. This sample comprised Tregs from blood, obtained before the transplant. These receptors all come from a human donor who received a combined kidney and bone marrow transplant. CDR3s include the opening cysteine and the closing phenylalanine or tryptophan. Each record gives: clone size, D gene, J gene, V gene, CDR3 DNA, CDR3 protein. A D gene is named only where the DNA matches it firmly. For some rows the clone size is stated as once, few or many, or as a class when expanded; others skip it.

clone size: .
D gene: TRBD1
J gene: TRBJ1-3
V gene: TRBV19
CDR3 DNA: TGTGCCGCCTCCCCATGGTCCCGGGACAGCGGAAACACCATATATTTT
CDR3 protein: CAASPWSRDSGNTIYF

clone size: .
D gene: TRBD1
J gene: TRBJ1-1
V gene: TRBV18
CDR3 DNA: TGTGCCAGCTTTAAGGGGGCAACTACAGAAGCTTTCTTT
CDR3 protein: CASFKGATTEAFF

clone size: .
D gene: .
J gene: TRBJ2-1
V gene: TRBV15
CDR3 DNA: TGTGCCACCAGCCGCGGAGCCGCGTTAGAGCAGTTCTTC
CDR3 protein: CATSRGAALEQFF

clone size: .
D gene: TRBD1
J gene: TRBJ2-5
V gene: TRBV7-2
CDR3 DNA: TGTGCCAGCAGCTCCCCAGGGACAGGGATTGAGACCCAGTACTTC
CDR3 protein: CASSSPGTGIETQYF

clone size: .
D gene: .
J gene: TRBJ2-7
V gene: TRBV6-1
CDR3 DNA: TGTGCCAGCAGTGTGGGACGGCTGTACGAGCAGTACTTC
CDR3 protein: CASSVGRLYEQYF

clone size: .
D gene: TRBD2
J gene: TRBJ2-7
V gene: TRBV5-4
CDR3 DNA: TGTGCCAGCAGCATGACTAGCGGGACCCGGCAGTACTTC
CDR3 protein: CASSMTSGTRQYF

clone size: .
D gene: .
J gene: TRBJ2-3
V gene: TRBV5-4
CDR3 DNA: TGTGCCAGCAGTTCTTCTCGGGGGATCCTCGGGAATACGCAGTATTTT
CDR3 protein: CASSSSRGILGNTQYF

clone size: .
D gene: .
J gene: TRBJ2-7
V gene: TRBV4-1
CDR3 DNA: TGCGCCAGCAGCCAGGTAGCTGTTGCGGGCTCCGAGCAGTACTTC
CDR3 protein: CASSQVAVAGSEQYF

clone size: .
D gene: .
J gene: TRBJ1-1
V gene: TRBV29-1
CDR3 DNA: TGCAGCGTTGGGTCAGGGATAACTGAAGCTTTCTTT
CDR3 protein: CSVGSGITEAFF

clone size: .
D gene: TRBD1
J gene: TRBJ1-5
V gene: TRBV19
CDR3 DNA: TGTGCCAGTAGTCACGGGACAGGGATAAATCAGCCCCAGCATTTT
CDR3 protein: CASSHGTGINQPQHF

clone size: once
D gene: .
J gene: TRBJ1-1
V gene: TRBV7-9
CDR3 DNA: TGTGCCAGCAGCTTAACCGCCTCGAACACTGAAGCTTTCTTT
CDR3 protein: CASSLTASNTEAFF

clone size: .
D gene: .
J gene: TRBJ1-1
V gene: TRBV19
CDR3 DNA: TGTGCCAGTAGTACCCAGCCCAATGAAGCTTTCTTT
CDR3 protein: CASSTQPNEAFF

clone size: .
D gene: .
J gene: TRBJ1-5
V gene: TRBV19
CDR3 DNA: TGTGCCAGTAGTATGGGATTTAGCAATCAGCCCCAGCATTTT
CDR3 protein: CASSMGFSNQPQHF

clone size: .
D gene: .
J gene: TRBJ1-1
V gene: TRBV7-9
CDR3 DNA: TGTGCCAGCAGCTTAGGTACCGGAGCCCGGGACACTGAAGCTTTCTTT
CDR3 protein: CASSLGTGARDTEAFF

clone size: .
D gene: .
J gene: TRBJ2-7
V gene: TRBV5-1
CDR3 DNA: TGCGCCAGCAGCTTAGGCAGGGACTACGAGCAGTACTTC
CDR3 protein: CASSLGRDYEQYF

clone size: .
D gene: .
J gene: TRBJ2-7
V gene: TRBV28
CDR3 DNA: TGTGCCAGCAGTTTAGCGGGGTGGCAGTACTTC
CDR3 protein: CASSLAGWQYF

clone size: .
D gene: .
J gene: TRBJ1-1
V gene: TRBV11-2
CDR3 DNA: TGTGCCAGCAGCTTAAAGGACGAAGCTTTCTTT
CDR3 protein: CASSLKDEAFF

clone size: .
D gene: .
J gene: TRBJ1-1
V gene: TRBV18
CDR3 DNA: TGTGCCAGCTCACCAGGGGTCTTGGACACTGAAGCTTTCTTT
CDR3 protein: CASSPGVLDTEAFF

clone size: .
D gene: .
J gene: TRBJ1-2
V gene: TRBV6-1
CDR3 DNA: TGTGCCAGCAGGGAACGGGGTGGCTACACCTTC
CDR3 protein: CASRERGGYTF

clone size: once
D gene: .
J gene: TRBJ1-2
V gene: TRBV7-9
CDR3 DNA: TGTGCCAGCAGCTCCCCGTTAGGCAGTTCTAACTATGGCTACACCTTC
CDR3 protein: CASSSPLGSSNYGYTF

clone size: few
D gene: TRBD2
J gene: TRBJ2-3
V gene: TRBV5-4
CDR3 DNA: TGTGCCAGCAGCACAGGGACTAGTCGGAACACAGATACGCAGTATTTT
CDR3 protein: CASSTGTSRNTDTQYF

clone size: few
D gene: .
J gene: TRBJ2-6
V gene: TRBV18
CDR3 DNA: TGTGCCAGCTCACTAAGACAGATCTCTGGGGCCAACGTCCTGACTTTC
CDR3 protein: CASSLRQISGANVLTF

clone size: .
D gene: .
J gene: TRBJ1-1
V gene: TRBV16
CDR3 DNA: TGTGCCAGCAGCCAATCGAGCGGGGGCGCGGACACTGAAGCTTTCTTT
CDR3 protein: CASSQSSGGADTEAFF

clone size: .
D gene: TRBD1
J gene: TRBJ2-7
V gene: TRBV19
CDR3 DNA: TGTGCCAGTAGTCATGGACAGGGGTCCTACGAGCAGTACTTC
CDR3 protein: CASSHGQGSYEQYF

clone size: .
D gene: TRBD1
J gene: TRBJ2-2
V gene: TRBV2
CDR3 DNA: TGTGCCAGCAGGCGACAGGGGCCCAACACCGGGGAGCTGTTTTTT
CDR3 protein: CASRRQGPNTGELFF

clone size: .
D gene: .
J gene: TRBJ2-1
V gene: TRBV29-1
CDR3 DNA: TGCAGCGGCGAGGGTCTAGGGCAGAGCTCCTACAATGAGCAGTTCTTC
CDR3 protein: CSGEGLGQSSYNEQFF

clone size: .
D gene: .
J gene: TRBJ1-1
V gene: TRBV6-6
CDR3 DNA: TGTGCCAGCAGTTACGGGTCGGCCATGAACACTGAAGCTTTCTTT
CDR3 protein: CASSYGSAMNTEAFF

clone size: once
D gene: .
J gene: TRBJ2-6
V gene: TRBV19
CDR3 DNA: TGTGCCAGTAGTATGAGGGGAGGGGCCAACGTCCTGACTTTC
CDR3 protein: CASSMRGGANVLTF

clone size: .
D gene: .
J gene: TRBJ1-2
V gene: TRBV28
CDR3 DNA: TGTGCCAGTGAGGGACGGAACTATGGCTACACCTTC
CDR3 protein: CASEGRNYGYTF

clone size: once
D gene: TRBD2
J gene: TRBJ2-1
V gene: TRBV7-6
CDR3 DNA: TGTGCCAGCAGCTACCTGGCGGGAGGGCTTAATGAGCAGTTCTTC
CDR3 protein: CASSYLAGGLNEQFF

clone size: once
D gene: .
J gene: TRBJ2-5
V gene: TRBV5-4
CDR3 DNA: TGTGCCAGCAGCGGCATGACAGGTCAAGAGACCCAGTACTTC
CDR3 protein: CASSGMTGQETQYF

clone size: .
D gene: .
J gene: TRBJ1-5
V gene: TRBV7-2
CDR3 DNA: TGTGCCAGCAGCTTAATGGGGGAGGGGATATGGGGCAATCAGCCCCAGCATTTT
CDR3 protein: CASSLMGEGIWGNQPQHF

clone size: .
D gene: TRBD1
J gene: TRBJ1-2
V gene: TRBV5-6
CDR3 DNA: TGTGCCAGCAGCACCCTCTACCGACAGGGCTCTGGCTACACCTTC
CDR3 protein: CASSTLYRQGSGYTF

clone size: .
D gene: .
J gene: TRBJ2-2
V gene: TRBV5-4
CDR3 DNA: TGTGCCAGCAGCCCCGCGGCGGGTTTCTCCGGGGAGCTGTTTTTT
CDR3 protein: CASSPAAGFSGELFF

clone size: few
D gene: .
J gene: TRBJ2-2
V gene: TRBV7-9
CDR3 DNA: TGTGCCAGCAGCTTAGAGGGCGGGGAGCTGTTTTTT
CDR3 protein: CASSLEGGELFF

clone size: .
D gene: TRBD2
J gene: TRBJ2-3
V gene: TRBV19
CDR3 DNA: TGTGCCAGTAGTATCGTAGCGGGGGGGATAAGCACAGATACGCAGTATTTT
CDR3 protein: CASSIVAGGISTDTQYF

clone size: once
D gene: .
J gene: TRBJ2-1
V gene: TRBV27
CDR3 DNA: TGTGCCAGCAGCACAAACAGGGCTAGGAATGAGCAGTTCTTC
CDR3 protein: CASSTNRARNEQFF

clone size: .
D gene: TRBD1
J gene: TRBJ1-5
V gene: TRBV29-1
CDR3 DNA: TGCAGCGTGGGACAGGGTGGTATTCAGCCCCAGCATTTT
CDR3 protein: CSVGQGGIQPQHF

clone size: .
D gene: TRBD1
J gene: TRBJ1-1
V gene: TRBV28
CDR3 DNA: TGTGCCAGCGTACAACAGGGGGCCCGGGGTAACACTGAAGCTTTCTTT
CDR3 protein: CASVQQGARGNTEAFF

clone size: .
D gene: .
J gene: TRBJ2-7
V gene: TRBV9
CDR3 DNA: TGTGCCAGCAGCACCTACGGGACTTTGTACGAGCAGTACTTC
CDR3 protein: CASSTYGTLYEQYF

clone size: .
D gene: .
J gene: TRBJ2-4
V gene: TRBV7-2
CDR3 DNA: TGTGCCAGCAGCTTAGACCTAGTCAAAAACATTCAGTACTTC
CDR3 protein: CASSLDLVKNIQYF

clone size: .
D gene: .
J gene: TRBJ1-2
V gene: TRBV19
CDR3 DNA: TGTGCCAGTAGTACGACTAACTATGGCTACACCTTC
CDR3 protein: CASSTTNYGYTF